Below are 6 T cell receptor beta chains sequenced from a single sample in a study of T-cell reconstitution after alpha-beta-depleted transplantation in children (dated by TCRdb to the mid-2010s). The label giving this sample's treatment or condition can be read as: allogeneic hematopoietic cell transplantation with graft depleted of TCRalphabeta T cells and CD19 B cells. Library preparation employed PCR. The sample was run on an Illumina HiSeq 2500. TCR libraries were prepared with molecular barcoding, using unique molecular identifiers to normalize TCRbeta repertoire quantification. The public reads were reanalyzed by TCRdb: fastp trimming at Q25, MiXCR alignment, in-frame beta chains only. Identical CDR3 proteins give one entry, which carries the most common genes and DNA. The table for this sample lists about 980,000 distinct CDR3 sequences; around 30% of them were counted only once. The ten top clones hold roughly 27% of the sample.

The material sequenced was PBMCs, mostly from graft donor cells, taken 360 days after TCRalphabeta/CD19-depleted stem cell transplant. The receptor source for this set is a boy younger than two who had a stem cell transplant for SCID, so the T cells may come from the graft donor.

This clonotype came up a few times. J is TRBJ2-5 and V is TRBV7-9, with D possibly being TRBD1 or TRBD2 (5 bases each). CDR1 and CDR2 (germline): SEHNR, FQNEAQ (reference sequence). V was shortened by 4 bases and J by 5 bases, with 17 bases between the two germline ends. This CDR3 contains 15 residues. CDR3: CASSSGDDPEETQYF. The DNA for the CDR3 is TGTGCCAGCAGCTCCGGGGACGACCCGGAGGAGACCCAGTACTTC.

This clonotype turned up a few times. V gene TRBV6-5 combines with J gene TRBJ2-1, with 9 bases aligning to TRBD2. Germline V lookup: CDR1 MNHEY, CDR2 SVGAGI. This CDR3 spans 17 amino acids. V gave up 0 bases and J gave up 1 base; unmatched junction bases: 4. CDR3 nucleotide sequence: TGTGCCAGCAGTTACTCCGCTAGCGGGGTTTCCTACAATGAGCAGTTCTTC. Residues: CASSYSASGVSYNEQFF.

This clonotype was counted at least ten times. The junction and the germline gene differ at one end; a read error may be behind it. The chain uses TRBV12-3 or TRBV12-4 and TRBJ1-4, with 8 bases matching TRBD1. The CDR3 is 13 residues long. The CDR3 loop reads CASSRTGNEKLFF. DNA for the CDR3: TGCGCCAGCAGTCGGACAGGGAATGAAAAACTGTTTTTT.

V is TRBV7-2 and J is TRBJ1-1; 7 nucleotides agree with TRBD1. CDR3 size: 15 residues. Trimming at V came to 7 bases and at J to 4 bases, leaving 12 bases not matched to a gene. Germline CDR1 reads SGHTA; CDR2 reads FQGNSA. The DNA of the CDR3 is TGTGCCAGCATCAAATCGACAGGGAGGGTCACTGAAGCTTTCTTT. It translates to CASIKSTGRVTEAFF. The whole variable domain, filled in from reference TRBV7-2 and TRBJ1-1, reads GAGVSQSPSNKVTEKGKDVELRCDPISGHTALYWYRQSLGQGLEFLIYFQGNSAPDKSGLPSDRFSAERTGGSVSTLTIQRTQQEDSAVYLCASIKSTGRVTEAFFGQGTRLTVV.

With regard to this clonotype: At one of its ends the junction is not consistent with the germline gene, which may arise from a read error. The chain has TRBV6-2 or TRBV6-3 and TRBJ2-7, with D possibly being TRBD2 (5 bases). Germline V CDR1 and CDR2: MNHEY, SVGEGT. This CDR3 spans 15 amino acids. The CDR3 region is CASTPIEGFSHEQYF. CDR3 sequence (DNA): TGTGCCAGCACCCCTATTGAGGGATTCTCCCACGAGCAGTACTTC.

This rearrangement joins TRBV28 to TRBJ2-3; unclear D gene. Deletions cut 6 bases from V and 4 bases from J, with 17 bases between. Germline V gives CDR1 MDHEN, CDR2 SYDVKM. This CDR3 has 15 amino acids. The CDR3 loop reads CASSPILEDADTQYF. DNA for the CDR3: TGTGCCAGCAGCCCCATCCTAGAGGATGCAGATACGCAGTATTTT.